This record looks at one T cell receptor (beta chain) sequence and its context. Antigen: not known. This record comes from a study of PD-1 blockade in classical Hodgkin lymphoma. Overall study results and limits: Healthy donors reportedly exceeded newly diagnosed patients in baseline TCR diversity. Complete responders' diversity at baseline resembled that of newly diagnosed patients.

Following autologous stem cell transplantation, relapse occurred in every patient, and exposure to brentuximab vedotin varied. The study recorded best responses of complete response, partial response or progressive disease. V was shortened by 4 bases and J by 1 base, with 11 bases between the two germline ends. CDR3 length: 14 residues. Germline V gene sequence: CDR1 SGHNT, CDR2 YYREEE (reference sequence). The table came from immunoSEQ multiplex PCR; TCRdb's copy has only in-frame clones and leaves some out. The sample includes tens of thousands of clones, over 60% seen only once; the top ten take 17%.

J is TRBJ2-5 and V is TRBV5-4, with a weak D call TRBD1 (6 bases). The specimen comprised peripheral blood mononuclear cells (PBMCs), sampled before the second cycle of nivolumab. This sequence originates from a human donor with classical Hodgkin lymphoma. CDR3 nucleotide sequence: TGTGCCAGCAGCCCAGGACAGTTCCAAGAGACCCAGTACTTC. It yields the protein CASSPGQFQETQYF.